The 11 T cell receptor beta chains below come from one sample, sequenced in a study of control samples from healthy donors and cancer patients (TCRdb year 2020). The method behind the library was the immunoSEQ multiplex PCR assay. This immuneACCESS table, as held by TCRdb, lists in-frame sequences with V and J called but not all clones. Of the missing ones, under half trace to an unresolved V gene in checked studies; the others have no known cause. This sample has tens of thousands of clones in its table, and approximately 95% of those were observed once. Approximately 1.5% of the sample belongs to the ten largest clones. Sequenced sample: blood. The receptors stem from a woman in her 30s in good health.

The J gene is TRBJ2-3, the V gene TRBV12-3 or TRBV12-4; D gene ambiguous. V lost 3 bases, J lost 4 bases, and 8 bases lay in between. The CDR3 covers 13 residues. The CDR3 sequence: CASSFGGPDTQYF. CDR3 nucleotide sequence: TGTGCCAGCAGTTTCGGCGGCCCAGATACGCAGTATTTT.

The V gene is TRBV13, the J gene TRBJ1-1, with 8 bases lining up with TRBD1. The germline V gene encodes CDR1 PRHDT and CDR2 FYEKMQ (reference sequence). V trimming: 4 bases; J trimming: 5 bases; junction bases outside the gene matches: 3. This CDR3 has 13 residues. Here the CDR3 DNA reads TGTGCCAGCAGCTACAGGGGGGGGACTGAAGCTTTCTTT. It is translated as CASSYRGGTEAFF.

This clone showed up just a few times. The V and J genes are TRBV28 and TRBJ2-7, with D hard to call. The V gene's germline CDR1 is MDHEN and CDR2 SYDVKM. The CDR3 runs to 15 residues. Trimming stripped 3 bases from V and 0 bases from J, with 12 bases between. This chain's CDR3 is CASSFNRKSSYEQYF. Written as DNA, the CDR3 is TGTGCCAGCAGTTTTAATCGGAAAAGCTCCTACGAGCAGTACTTC.

The chain carries TRBV6-5 and TRBJ1-2; TRBD1 matches 8 bases. The CDR3 loop spans 15 amino acids. Trimming at V came to 6 bases and at J to 4 bases, leaving 10 bases not matched to a gene. Germline CDR1 reads MNHEY; CDR2 reads SVGAGI. CDR3 coding DNA: TGTGCCAGCAGACTTCAGGACAGGGACGGCTATGGCTACACCTTC. Its protein product is CASRLQDRDGYGYTF.

The chain uses TRBV15 and TRBJ2-3; 10 bases are a match to TRBD1. Germline V gene sequence: CDR1 LNHNV, CDR2 YYDKDF (reference sequence). V was clipped by 4 bases and J by 1 base; unmatched bases: 2. This CDR3 contains 15 residues. The CDR3 reads CATSNGQGGTDTQYF. The DNA for the CDR3 is TGTGCCACCAGCAACGGACAGGGGGGCACAGATACGCAGTATTTT.

The chain employs TRBV27 and TRBJ1-2; 7 nucleotides agree with TRBD1. J gave up 7 bases and V 3 bases, and 2 bases lay outside the gene matches. The germline CDR1 and CDR2 sequences are MNHEY and SMNVEV (reference sequence). The CDR3 contains 12 residues. CDR3 sequence (DNA): TGTGCCAGCAGTTTTCAGGGGGGTGGCTACACCTTC. Amino acids: CASSFQGGGYTF.

The gene calls are TRBV30 and TRBJ2-6; maybe TRBD1 (7 bases). There are 15 residues in the CDR3. Trimming took off 2 bases at V and 4 bases at J, with 12 bases between the two ends. Germline loops: CDR1 GTSNPN, CDR2 SVGIG (reference sequence). The CDR3 here is CAWSSQGGGANVLTF. The CDR3 DNA reads TGTGCCTGGAGTTCCCAGGGGGGAGGGGCCAACGTCCTGACTTTC.

The chain uses TRBV27 and TRBJ1-1; no firm D call. This CDR3 region has 14 residues. Looked up from germline, CDR1 is MNHEY and CDR2 is SMNVEV (reference sequence). The V gene lost 5 bases and the J gene lost 0 bases, with 10 bases spanning the gap. The CDR3 region is CASSPLPLNTEAFF. CDR3 DNA: TGTGCCAGCAGTCCTCTTCCGTTGAACACTGAAGCTTTCTTT.

The chain is built from TRBV19 and TRBJ2-3; the D is unclear. Germline V gene data show CDR1 as LNHDA and CDR2 as SQIVND (reference sequence). This CDR3 region has 13 residues. V shed 6 bases and J shed 0 bases, with 7 bases lying between them. The CDR3 spells CASRLTSTDTQYF. In nucleotides, the CDR3 is TGTGCCAGTAGGTTGACGAGCACAGATACGCAGTATTTT. Full variable domain (rest looked up from reference TRBV19 and TRBJ2-3): DGGITQSPKYLFRKEGQNVTLSCEQNLNHDAMYWYRQDPGQGLRLIYYSQIVNDFQKGDIAEGYSVSREKKESFPLTVTSAQKNPTAFYLCASRLTSTDTQYFGPGTRLTVL.

This clone was detected once. V gene TRBV5-1 combines with J gene TRBJ1-2; 9 bases map to TRBD1. Germline assignment: CDR1 SGHRS and CDR2 YFSETQ. The length of the CDR3 is 16 residues. V lost 4 bases and J lost 1; bases outside the gene matches: 8. As DNA, the CDR3 is TGCGCCAGCAGCCCGGGACAGGGAAAGGTTAACTATGGCTACACCTTC. Protein sequence: CASSPGQGKVNYGYTF.

This clone was recorded once. The V and J genes are TRBV29-1 and TRBJ1-2; D is ambiguous. Germline V lookup: CDR1 SQVTM, CDR2 ANQGSEA. The CDR3 length is 12 residues. Deletions cut 2 bases from V and 0 bases from J, with 4 bases between. Here the CDR3 DNA reads TGCAGCGTTGAACTAGCTAACTATGGCTACACCTTC. It yields the protein CSVELANYGYTF.